Following are 6 T cell receptor beta chains from one sample sequenced in a study of cytomegalovirus exposure and HLA in healthy donors. The study ran its PCR with 60 Vbeta and 13 Jbeta primers. Measured with immunoSEQ multiplex PCR; TCRdb has only the in-frame clones, and not every one. The sample holds 150,000 to 200,000 clones, 75% to 80% seen once. What was sequenced was PBMCs. The receptors originated from a man aged 45-65 years in good health and CMV-seropositive.

V and J are TRBV7-2 and TRBJ1-5, with TRBD1 identical over 7 bases. V was pared by 5 bases and J by 5 bases, with 3 bases of the junction left unmatched. This CDR3 spans 13 amino acids. The germline gives CDR1 SGHTA, CDR2 FQGNSA. The CDR3 reads CASSPQGDQPQHF. The CDR3 DNA reads TGTGCCAGCAGCCCCCAGGGGGATCAGCCCCAGCATTTT.

The chain joins TRBV2 to TRBJ1-1; D ambiguous. Germline loops: CDR1 SNHLY, CDR2 FYNNEI. The V end was cut by 4 bases, the J end by 2 bases, with 11 bases between. The CDR3 is 14 residues long. Here the CDR3 reads CASSVGSANTEAFF. The DNA of the CDR3 is TGTGCCAGCAGTGTCGGCAGCGCCAACACTGAAGCTTTCTTT.

The chain combines TRBV28 with TRBJ1-2, with 9 bases aligning to TRBD1. Germline V gene sequence: CDR1 MDHEN, CDR2 SYDVKM. V gave up 3 bases and J gave up 8 bases; unmatched junction bases: 7. The CDR3 consists of 14 residues. CDR3 nucleotide sequence: TGTGCCAGCAGTTTTTTACAGGGGGCAAAGGGCTACACCTTC. The encoded protein is CASSFLQGAKGYTF.

The gene calls are TRBV18 and TRBJ2-1; TRBD1 aligns across 9 bases. The V and J ends lost 5 bases and 5 bases, in that order; junction bases with no gene match: 1. The CDR3 runs to 13 residues. CDR1 and CDR2 (germline): KGHSH, LQKENI. The CDR3 region is CASSGDRDNEQFF. The DNA of the CDR3 is TGTGCCAGCTCAGGGGACAGGGACAATGAGCAGTTCTTC.

The chain uses TRBV2 and TRBJ1-2, with unresolved D. This CDR3 region has 13 residues. V was pared by 3 bases and J by 8 bases, with 13 bases between. Germline V gene lookup returns CDR1 SNHLY and CDR2 FYNNEI. For the CDR3, the DNA is TGTGCCAGCAGTGATTTTGACGCGGCGGGCTACACCTTC. This codes for CASSDFDAAGYTF. The full variable domain, its missing parts supplied by reference TRBV2 and TRBJ1-2, is EPEVTQTPSHQVTQMGQEVILRCVPISNHLYFYWYRQILGQKVEFLVSFYNNEISEKSEIFDDQFSVERPDGSNFTLKIRSTKLEDSAMYFCASSDFDAAGYTFGSGTRLTVV.

This rearrangement joins TRBV9 to TRBJ1-1; 7 bases agree with TRBD1. Germline V gene lookup returns CDR1 SGDLS and CDR2 YYNGEE. Unmatched junction bases numbered 9, after V lost 4 bases and J lost 6 bases. The CDR3 consists of 14 residues. The DNA for the CDR3 is TGTGCCAGCAGCCCAATTAGGGGGCCGGCTGAAGCTTTCTTT. Its protein product is CASSPIRGPAEAFF.